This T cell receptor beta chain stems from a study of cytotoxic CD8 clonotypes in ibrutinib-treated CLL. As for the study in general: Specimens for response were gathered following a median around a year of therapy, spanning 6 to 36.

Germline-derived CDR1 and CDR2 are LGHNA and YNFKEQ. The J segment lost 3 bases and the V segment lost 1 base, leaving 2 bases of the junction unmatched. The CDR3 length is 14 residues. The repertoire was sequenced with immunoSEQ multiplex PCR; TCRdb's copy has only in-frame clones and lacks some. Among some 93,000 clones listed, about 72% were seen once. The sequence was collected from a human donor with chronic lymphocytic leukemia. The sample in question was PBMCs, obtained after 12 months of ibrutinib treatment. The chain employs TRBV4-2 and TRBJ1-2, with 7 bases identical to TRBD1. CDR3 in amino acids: CASSQARGDYGYTF. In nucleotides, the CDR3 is TGTGCCAGCAGCCAAGCCAGGGGGGACTATGGCTACACCTTC.